This section outlines one T cell receptor beta chain sequence together with its context. The target of this receptor is not known. No base qualities exist here, and no much larger clone lies one base off it. Whole blood was collected in K2EDTA tubes by collaborating institutions according to the institutions' own protocols. Collaborator samples were shipped for TCRbeta analysis as frozen whole blood, isolated PBMCs, or DNA extracted from either sample type. The immunoSEQ Assay, a bias-controlled multiplex PCR, was used to amplify TCRbeta CDR3 regions from genomic DNA. In the source study's methods: Nucleated cell counts per sample were estimated from amplification of reference gene primers within the assay. To quantify the absolute abundance of each unique TCRbeta CDR3 rearrangement, sequence reads were collapsed and filtered. For each sample, productive Simpson clonality was calculated as the square root of Simpson's diversity index across productive rearrangements. TCRdb mirrors the immuneACCESS table, restricted to in-frame sequences. Some clones are absent from its copies; in checked studies, under half trace to an unresolved V gene, and the reason for the others is unknown. From that table come the V and J calls and clone size; the DNA was used to work out D and trimming. A total of 250,000 to 400,000 clones appear in this sample, around nine tenths of them only once. The biggest ten clones account for 1% of the sample.

Between the V and J ends, shortened by 9 bases and 1 base respectively, the junction contains 16 bases. From its cysteine to its phenylalanine, the CDR3 spans 15 amino acids. The entry retains the CDR3 DNA only, 45 bases that are in frame from base 1. Taken from the germline V gene (reference sequence), the CDR1 and CDR2 loops are LNHNV and YYDKDF. This sample was taken from a study of blood T cell repertoires in COVID-19 (dated by TCRdb to about 2020). The study in broad terms: Collaborator samples came from the United States, Italy and Spain and covered acute and convalescent phases of COVID-19. The material from the prospective study consisted of cDNA or gDNA derived from T cells, B-cell-depleted T cells, or PBMCs. The dataset comprised deeply sampled blood TCRbeta repertoires from subjects exposed to, actively infected with, or recovered from COVID-19. The repertoires were released in a freely available public database intended as a resource for research on the immune response to SARS-CoV-2. The samples were drawn from two sources: the first 160 participants of the ongoing ImmuneRACE study, and 1,000 to 1,500 subjects contributed by 6 global collaborators. A de-identified subject ID, COVID-19 status, age in years and sex were almost always included in the sample metadata. Where available, HLA class I and class II types were obtained from metadata supplied by the sample provider rather than from assay-based typing. Results the study describes overall, beyond this receptor: The quantity of clinical and demographic metadata differed by source and by participant and was supplied without curation.

The source is a man aged 45 to 65 with active or convalescent COVID-19. The chain employs TRBV15 and TRBJ2-1; TRBD2 could be the D gene, as 6 bases match. The material sequenced was peripheral blood. The CDR3 protein sequence reads: CATRGGGPSYNEQFF. The nucleotide sequence reads TGTGCCACTCGGGGAGGCGGGCCTTCCTACAATGAGCAGTTCTTC.